This T cell receptor beta chain was recovered during a study of identifying expanded T cells in peripheral blood. The study, taken as a whole, reports: Across healthy donors, higher total template counts meant significantly greater two-week count variance. Roughly 1.2 clones differed between technical replicates, versus 16.4 and 19 over time.

The CDR3 has 16 amino acids. Germline values: CDR1 SGHTA, CDR2 FQGNSA. Trimming removed 4 bases from V and 7 bases from J, with 20 bases in between. Clones were read by immunoSEQ multiplex PCR, and TCRdb kept only the in-frame ones, dropping some. The table includes about 130,000 clones, 75% to 90% detected once. This clone is medium-sized in the sample. The antigen remains unidentified. Healthy donors had no documented immune events, such as infections, while sampled. This sequence originates from a person aged 18 to 70 in good health. The J gene is TRBJ1-5, the V gene TRBV7-2; tentative D call: TRBD1 (6 bases). Specimen: blood. This chain's CDR3 is CASSSRGSDLGQPQHF. In DNA, the CDR3 is TGTGCCAGCAGCTCGAGGGGGTCAGATTTGGGCCAGCCCCAGCATTTT.